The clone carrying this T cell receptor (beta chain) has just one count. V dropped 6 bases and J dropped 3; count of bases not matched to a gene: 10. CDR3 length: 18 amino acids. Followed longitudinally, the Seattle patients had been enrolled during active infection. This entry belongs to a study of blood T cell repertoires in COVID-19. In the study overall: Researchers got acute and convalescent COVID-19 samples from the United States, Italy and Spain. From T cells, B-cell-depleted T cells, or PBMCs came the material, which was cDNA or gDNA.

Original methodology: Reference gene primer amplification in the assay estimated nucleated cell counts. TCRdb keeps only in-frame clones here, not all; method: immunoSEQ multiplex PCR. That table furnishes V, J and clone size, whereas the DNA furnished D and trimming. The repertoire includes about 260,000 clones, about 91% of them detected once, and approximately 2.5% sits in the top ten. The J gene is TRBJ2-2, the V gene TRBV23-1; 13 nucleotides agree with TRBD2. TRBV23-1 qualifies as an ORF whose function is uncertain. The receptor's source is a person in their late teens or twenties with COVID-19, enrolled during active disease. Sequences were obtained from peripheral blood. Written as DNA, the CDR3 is TGCGCCAGCAGCCCCGGGACTAGCGGGGTTATGGACACCGGGGAGCTGTTTTTT. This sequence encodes CASSPGTSGVMDTGELFF.